These 27 T cell receptor beta chains were sequenced from one sample in a study of blood T cell repertoires in COVID-19. The protocol was immunoSEQ multiplex PCR, while the TCRdb copy is restricted to in-frame clones and leaves out a portion. This table holds about 80,000 clones, around 88% found once. The specimen sequenced was peripheral blood. The receptors derive from a woman older than 75 with acute or convalescent COVID-19.

The chain combines TRBV15 with TRBJ2-5; TRBD1 agrees at 12 bases. Germline lookup yields CDR1 LNHNV and CDR2 YYDKDF (reference sequence). Losses at the gene ends were 5 bases for V and 4 bases for J; bases not matched to a gene: 8. This CDR3 has 16 residues. The CDR3 sequence: CATSGGDRGRGETQYF. CDR3 nucleotide sequence: TGTGCCACCAGCGGGGGGGACAGGGGGCGAGGAGAGACCCAGTACTTC.

The chain carries TRBV7-9 and TRBJ1-5; TRBD1 aligns across 9 bases. The CDR3 spans 15 residues. Germline V lookup: CDR1 SEHNR, CDR2 FQNEAQ (reference sequence). The junction had 2 bases not matched to a gene; V was cut back by 1 base and J by 4 bases. Written as DNA, the CDR3 is TGTGCCAGCAGCTTAGGCGGGACAGGGAATCAGCCCCAGCATTTT. Translating gives CASSLGGTGNQPQHF.

V is TRBV7-2 and J is TRBJ2-5, with 9 nucleotides matching TRBD2. The V segment lost 10 bases and the J segment 4 bases; nucleotides outside the gene matches: 13. Germline V gene sequence: CDR1 SGHTA, CDR2 FQGNSA. There are 15 residues in the CDR3. CDR3 residues: CAIAPGRGGGETQYF. The CDR3 DNA reads TGTGCCATCGCCCCGGGCCGCGGGGGGGGAGAGACCCAGTACTTC.

This clone showed up just a few times. V is TRBV5-4 and J is TRBJ2-3; a weak D match, TRBD2 (5 bases). Trimming pared 4 bases from V and 2 bases from J, leaving 11 bases between. The CDR3 consists of 14 residues. Germline V CDR1 and CDR2: SGHNT, YYREEE (reference sequence). The CDR3 is CASSPSGSTDTQYF. CDR3 DNA sequence: TGTGCCAGCAGCCCCTCGGGGTCCACAGATACGCAGTATTTT.

This rearrangement joins TRBV19 to TRBJ2-2; possibly TRBD2 for D (7 bases). Trimming removed 9 bases at V and 5 bases at J, with 13 bases between. The CDR3 is made up of 13 amino acids. Germline V gives CDR1 LNHDA, CDR2 SQIVND (reference sequence). CDR3 region: CASSGGRTGELFF. In DNA form, the CDR3 reads TGTGCCAGCTCCGGGGGGCGAACCGGGGAGCTGTTTTTT.

This clone was recorded only once. The chain uses TRBV10-3 and TRBJ2-7; 12 bases map to TRBD2. CDR1 and CDR2 (germline): ENHRY, SYGVKD. This CDR3 has 13 residues. CDR3 DNA sequence: TGTGCGATAAGGACTAGCGGGGCGTACGAGCAGTACTTC. Its translation is CAIRTSGAYEQYF.

This clone was observed a few times. The chain is built from TRBV7-3 and TRBJ2-1, with 11 nucleotides matching TRBD2. CDR3 length equals 15 residues. V trimming: 8 bases; J trimming: 7 bases; junction bases outside the gene matches: 10. The V gene's germline CDR1 is SGHTA and CDR2 FQGTGA. The CDR3: CASGSSSGRWNEQFF. The CDR3 DNA follows: TGTGCCAGCGGTAGTTCTAGCGGGAGGTGGAATGAGCAGTTCTTC.

This chain joins TRBV18 and TRBJ1-5; a possible D gene is TRBD1 (5 bases). Germline V gives CDR1 KGHSH, CDR2 LQKENI. V lost 4 bases to trimming and J lost 5 bases, with 12 bases between them. The CDR3 contains 14 residues. Here the CDR3 DNA reads TGTGCCAGCTCACTTCAGGGAAGGGATCAGCCCCAGCATTTT. Protein product: CASSLQGRDQPQHF.

This clone has only a few counts. The chain recombines TRBV9 with TRBJ1-3; 7 nucleotides match TRBD1. The germline CDR1 and CDR2 sequences are SGDLS and YYNGEE. V lost 3 bases to trimming and J lost 4 bases; unmatched junction nucleotides: 4. This CDR3 has 14 residues. The CDR3 loop reads CASSETGYGNTIYF. CDR3 in DNA: TGTGCCAGCAGCGAGACAGGGTACGGAAACACCATATATTTT.

The rearrangement uses TRBV4-2 and TRBJ1-1; D may be TRBD1 (6 bases). Germline V CDR1 and CDR2: LGHNA, YNFKEQ. V lost 0 bases and J 5 bases, leaving 13 bases between the germline ends. This CDR3 region has 15 residues. The CDR3 loop is CASSQDGVRGTEAFF. In DNA, the CDR3 is TGTGCCAGCAGCCAAGACGGGGTCAGGGGAACTGAAGCTTTCTTT.

This rearrangement joins TRBV4-2 to TRBJ2-1, with D tentatively TRBD2 (6 bases). This CDR3 has 15 residues. V was shortened by 1 base and J by 5 bases, with 12 bases between the two germline ends. Germline-derived CDR1 and CDR2 are LGHNA and YNFKEQ. The CDR3 region is CASSQGGSGHNEQFF. The CDR3 DNA reads TGTGCCAGCAGCCAAGGGGGGAGCGGGCACAATGAGCAGTTCTTC.

The chain combines TRBV4-3 with TRBJ2-3, with TRBD1 identical over 8 bases. In germline, CDR1 is LGHNA, CDR2 YSLEER. The CDR3 sequence is 16 residues long. V shed 3 bases and J 2 bases; nucleotides not matched to a gene: 7. The CDR3 DNA reads as TGCGCCAGCAGCCACCAGGGGGCATACCCCACAGATACGCAGTATTTT. The encoded protein is CASSHQGAYPTDTQYF.

Here the CDR3 reads CASSLGQGGNTEAFF. The DNA for the CDR3 is TGTGCCAGCAGCTTGGGGCAGGGGGGGAACACTGAAGCTTTCTTT. The chain employs TRBV5-8 and TRBJ1-1; 7 nucleotides align to TRBD1. Germline V lookup: CDR1 SGHTS, CDR2 YDEGEE. The ends lost 0 bases at V and 1 base at J; junction bases unmatched: 3. The CDR3 contains 15 residues.

V gene TRBV15 combines with J gene TRBJ1-3; D gene ambiguous. Germline V gives CDR1 LNHNV, CDR2 YYDKDF (reference sequence). The CDR3 loop spans 13 amino acids. Trimming removed 7 bases at V and 0 bases at J, with 7 bases between. The CDR3 reads CATTLYSGNTIYF. The CDR3 nucleotides are TGTGCCACCACGTTGTACTCTGGAAACACCATATATTTT.

Turning to this clone: No DNA is shown, since the ends of the CDR3 on it are uncertain; the CDR3 is the one TCRdb lists. The chain is built from TRBV1 and TRBJ1-1; TRBD1 was called by the table and not checked on the DNA. TRBV1 is tagged as a pseudogene. Both ends counted, the CDR3 spans 16 residues. The CDR3 reads CTSSQEGVGTGTEAFF.

The chain couples TRBV11-2 to TRBJ2-7; no reliable D call. V shed 0 bases and J shed 8 bases, with 14 bases lying between them. CDR1 is SGHAT and CDR2 is FQNNGV in the germline V gene. This CDR3 is built from 14 residues. CDR3 sequence: CASSLDLATRQQYF. CDR3 nucleotides: TGTGCCAGCAGCTTAGATTTGGCAACCCGTCAGCAGTACTTC. Full variable domain (remainder filled in from reference TRBV11-2 and TRBJ2-7): EAGVAQSPRYKIIEKRQSVAFWCNPISGHATLYWYQQILGQGPKLLIQFQNNGVVDDSQLPKDRFSAERLKGVDSTLKIQPAKLEDSAVYLCASSLDLATRQQYFGPGTRLTVT.

The V and J genes are TRBV9 and TRBJ2-2; D might be TRBD1 (6 bases). Germline CDR1 reads SGDLS; CDR2 reads YYNGEE. Trimming took off 2 bases at V and 0 bases at J, with 8 bases between the two ends. This CDR3 is 15 amino acids long. DNA for the CDR3: TGTGCCAGCAGCGTGGGGACATCGAACACCGGGGAGCTGTTTTTT. Amino acids: CASSVGTSNTGELFF.

V usage is TRBV7-8 and J usage is TRBJ2-3, with TRBD2 matching 13 bases. CDR3 size: 14 residues. Trimming cost V 8 bases and J 7 bases; bases outside gene matches: 6. Germline V lookup: CDR1 SGHVS, CDR2 FQNEAQ. The DNA of the CDR3 is TGTGCCAGCGCGCGACTAGCGGGAGGATATACGCAGTATTTT. The encoded protein is CASARLAGGYTQYF. Full variable domain (remainder filled in from reference TRBV7-8 and TRBJ2-3): GAGVSQSPRYKVAKRGQDVALRCDPISGHVSLFWYQQALGQGPEFLTYFQNEAQLDKSGLPSDRFFAERPEGSVSTLKIQRTQQEDSAVYLCASARLAGGYTQYFGPGTRLTVL.

This chain links TRBV18 with TRBJ2-7; possible D gene TRBD2, 6 bases. The germline CDR1 and CDR2 sequences are KGHSH and LQKENI. The ends were cut back, 3 bases at V and 7 bases at J, with 10 bases in the middle. The CDR3 covers 12 residues. The CDR3 sequence: CASSPQGREQYF. The CDR3 DNA follows: TGTGCCAGCTCACCCCAAGGGAGGGAGCAGTACTTC.

V gene TRBV6-1 combines with J gene TRBJ1-5; D perhaps matches TRBD1 (5 bases). Germline lookup yields CDR1 MNHNS and CDR2 SASEGT. Trimming took off 4 bases at V and 5 bases at J, with 9 bases between the two ends. The CDR3 spans 13 residues. The CDR3 reads CASSVRGDQPQHF. The CDR3 DNA reads TGTGCCAGCAGTGTGCGGGGGGATCAGCCCCAGCATTTT.

The chain employs TRBV19 and TRBJ1-1, with D possibly TRBD1 on 5 matching bases. Germline V gene sequence: CDR1 LNHDA, CDR2 SQIVND (reference sequence). The CDR3 covers 14 residues. V gave up 7 bases and J gave up 1 base, with 13 bases separating them. The chain's CDR3 is CASKPRERNTEAFF. The CDR3 region has the DNA TGTGCCAGTAAACCCAGGGAAAGGAACACTGAAGCTTTCTTT. The entire variable domain, with the rest obtained from reference TRBV19 and TRBJ1-1, is as follows: DGGITQSPKYLFRKEGQNVTLSCEQNLNHDAMYWYRQDPGQGLRLIYYSQIVNDFQKGDIAEGYSVSREKKESFPLTVTSAQKNPTAFYLCASKPRERNTEAFFGQGTRLTVV.

The chain recombines TRBV28 with TRBJ1-2, with 9 positions matching TRBD1. Germline values: CDR1 MDHEN, CDR2 SYDVKM. This CDR3 spans 13 amino acids. J was trimmed by 8 bases and V by 6 bases; bases with no gene match: 7. The CDR3 sequence is CASSWGTGKGYTF. The CDR3 DNA follows: TGTGCCAGCAGCTGGGGGACAGGGAAAGGCTACACCTTC.

This clone was picked up a small number of times. The chain joins TRBV19 to TRBJ2-6, with TRBD1 matching over 9 bases. Trimming took 10 bases from V and 3 from J; bases not matched to a gene: 7. This CDR3 contains 15 residues. The germline gives CDR1 LNHDA, CDR2 SQIVND (reference sequence). CDR3 protein: CAIGTGSFGANVLTF. The DNA of the CDR3 is TGTGCCATCGGGACAGGGTCTTTTGGGGCCAACGTCCTGACTTTC. Full variable domain (remainder filled in from reference TRBV19 and TRBJ2-6): DGGITQSPKYLFRKEGQNVTLSCEQNLNHDAMYWYRQDPGQGLRLIYYSQIVNDFQKGDIAEGYSVSREKKESFPLTVTSAQKNPTAFYLCAIGTGSFGANVLTFGAGSRLTVL.

This clone appeared a few times. CDR3 residues: CASGRGANEKLFF. CDR3 DNA: TGTGCCAGCGGGAGGGGGGCTAATGAAAAACTGTTTTTT. This chain joins TRBV3-1 (or the pseudogene TRBV3-2) and TRBJ1-4, with D perhaps TRBD1 (6 bases). Between the trimmed V and J ends, which lost 8 bases and 3 bases, there was a span of 10 bases. Per germline, CDR1 LGHDT and CDR2 YNNKEL (reference sequence). This CDR3 contains 13 residues.

This chain uses TRBV7-3 with TRBJ2-1; possibly TRBD2 for D (7 bases). The CDR3 is 16 amino acids. V was clipped by 5 bases and J by 6 bases, with 20 bases between them. From germline, CDR1 is SGHTA and CDR2 FQGTGA. The DNA of the CDR3 is TGTGCCAGCAGCCTCTCGGGGGCGGGAGAGTTCAATGAGCAGTTCTTC. It codes for CASSLSGAGEFNEQFF.

The V call is TRBV7-9, the J call TRBJ2-7; no reliable D call. Germline loops: CDR1 SEHNR, CDR2 FQNEAQ (reference sequence). Trimming pared 5 bases from V and 4 bases from J, leaving 6 bases between. CDR3 length: 11 residues. CDR3 DNA: TGTGCCAGCAGCGAGGAATACGAGCAGTACTTC. This gives the protein CASSEEYEQYF.

CDR3 region: CASSQPTTIINEQFF. DNA of the CDR3: TGCGCCAGCAGCCAACCTACTACCATAATCAATGAGCAGTTCTTC. The chain has TRBV4-1 and TRBJ2-1, with D hard to call. CDR1 and CDR2 (germline): MGHRA, YSYEKL. The CDR3 sequence is 15 residues long. Trimming pared 2 bases from V and 6 bases from J, leaving 14 bases between.